This entry lists 5 T cell receptor beta chains sequenced from one sample in a study of control samples from healthy donors and cancer patients. Repertoires were generated with immunoSEQ multiplex PCR, while TCRdb's copy carries only in-frame clones and drops some. This table holds some 120,000 clones, over 75% found once. Sequencing was done on a sample of blood. The source is a man aged 18-30 years in good health.

The chain links TRBV9 to TRBJ1-3; D ambiguous. In germline, CDR1 is SGDLS, CDR2 YYNGEE. Trimming removed 8 bases at V and 1 base at J, with 1 base between. The CDR3 has 10 amino acids. The CDR3 nucleotides read TGTGCCAGTTCTGGAAACACCATATATTTT. This codes for CASSGNTIYF.

This clone has just a few counts. V usage is TRBV5-1 and J usage is TRBJ2-1; no clear D gene. Germline V gives CDR1 SGHRS, CDR2 YFSETQ. CDR3 length equals 12 residues. Between the trimmed V and J ends, which lost 0 bases and 6 bases, there was a span of 4 bases. The CDR3 coding sequence is TGCGCCAGCAGCTTGGGGGTCAATGAGCAGTTCTTC. Translated: CASSLGVNEQFF.

The chain combines TRBV7-3 with TRBJ1-2; D ambiguous. The CDR3 runs 16 residues. The V gene's germline CDR1 is SGHTA and CDR2 FQGTGA. Between the trimmed V and J ends, which lost 2 bases and 4 bases, there was a span of 17 bases. The CDR3 loop is CASSLGSPGSVYGYTF. In nucleotides, the CDR3 is TGTGCCAGCAGCTTAGGATCCCCGGGGTCGGTCTATGGCTACACCTTC.

In this sample, this clone turned up a few times. The chain is built from TRBV6-2 or TRBV6-3 and TRBJ2-2, with D hard to call. Looked up from germline, CDR1 is MNHEY and CDR2 is SVGEGT. The CDR3 length is 14 residues. V was trimmed by 2 bases and J by 5 bases, leaving 9 bases between them. The CDR3 region is CASSYTASTGELFF. CDR3 bases: TGTGCCAGCAGTTACACAGCGTCTACCGGGGAGCTGTTTTTT.

A few counts support this clone. The genes are TRBV7-9 and TRBJ2-1; D is uncertain. This CDR3 has 12 amino acids. Trimming removed 4 bases from V and 8 bases from J, with 9 bases in between. Germline CDR1 is SEHNR and CDR2 is FQNEAQ (reference sequence). The DNA of the CDR3 is TGTGCCAGCAGCTCCTCGTGGGATGAGCAGTTCTTC. Amino acids: CASSSSWDEQFF.